This TCR beta chain derives from a study of neurological immune-mediated disorders. Study-wide results and caveats: Expanded clones shared no CDR3 amino acid sequences across subjects, suggesting private repertoires in all groups. Multiple sclerosis was found to have the least TCR clonal expansion, below healthy controls, and HTLV-1-associated myelopathy the most.

The cDNA came from 5'RACE with 10-nucleotide random UMIs. TCRdb processed the 5' RACE reads anew with MiXCR; each CDR3 protein has one entry. This sample has about 99,000 distinct CDR3 sequences, with under 14% found just once. Noted time point: longitudinal time-point 3. The unsorted libraries originated from 2 million PBMCs kept at -80 C. Germline values: CDR1 SGHAT, CDR2 FQNNGV. The CDR3 is 15 amino acids. V lost 1 base, J lost 5 bases, and 4 bases stayed unmatched. Comments on this clonotype: The antigen is unknown.

This receptor was identified in a female donor with HTLV-1-associated myelopathy (HAM/TSP). The chain couples TRBV11-2 to TRBJ2-1; TRBD1 aligns across 8 bases. The source material was PBMCs. The CDR3: CASSLGTGYNNEQFF. In DNA form, the CDR3 reads TGTGCCAGCAGCTTAGGGACAGGGTACAACAATGAGCAGTTCTTC.